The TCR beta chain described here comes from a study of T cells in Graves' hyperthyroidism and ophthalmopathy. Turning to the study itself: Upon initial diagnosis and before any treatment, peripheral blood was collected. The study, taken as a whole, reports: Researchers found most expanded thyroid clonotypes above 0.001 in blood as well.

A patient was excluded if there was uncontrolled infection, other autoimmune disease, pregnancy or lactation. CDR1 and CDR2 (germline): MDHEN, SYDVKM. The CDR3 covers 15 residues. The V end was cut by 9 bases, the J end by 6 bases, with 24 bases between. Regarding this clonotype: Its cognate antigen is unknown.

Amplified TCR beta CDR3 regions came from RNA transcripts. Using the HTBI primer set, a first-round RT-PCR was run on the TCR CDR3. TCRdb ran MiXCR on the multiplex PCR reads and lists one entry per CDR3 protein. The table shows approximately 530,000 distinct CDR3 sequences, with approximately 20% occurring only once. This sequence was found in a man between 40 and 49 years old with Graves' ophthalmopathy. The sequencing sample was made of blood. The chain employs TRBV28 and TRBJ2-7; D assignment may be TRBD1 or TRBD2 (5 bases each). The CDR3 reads CASSHIERTGGEQYF. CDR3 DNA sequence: TGTGCCAGTAGCCATATCGAAAGAACAGGAGGCGAGCAGTACTTC.